The T cell receptor beta chain described here comes from a study of shared clonotypes between healthy human individuals. Study-wide results and caveats: Among the subsets, naive ones generally showed larger estimated richness than memory ones.

Trimming took 0 bases from V and 7 from J, leaving 13 bases between them. The CDR3 is 13 residues long. Germline CDR1 and CDR2: GTSNPN and SVGIG (reference sequence). Comment on this clone: Its antigen remains unknown.

Repertoires were generated with immunoSEQ multiplex PCR, while TCRdb's copy carries only in-frame clones and drops some. The repertoire holds over 950,000 clones, approximately 75% seen once, with roughly 0.83% in the top ten. The sample was memory CD4+ T cells from PBMCs. Subset noted: CD45RA-negative fraction. This sequence originates from a young man in good health. Some clones in this sample may be carry-over from other donors' samples. The chain is built from TRBV30 and TRBJ2-7; D might be TRBD2 (7 bases). The CDR3 DNA follows: TGTGCCTGGAGTGTGGGGGGGCCGGGAGAGCAGTACTTC. Translated: CAWSVGGPGEQYF.